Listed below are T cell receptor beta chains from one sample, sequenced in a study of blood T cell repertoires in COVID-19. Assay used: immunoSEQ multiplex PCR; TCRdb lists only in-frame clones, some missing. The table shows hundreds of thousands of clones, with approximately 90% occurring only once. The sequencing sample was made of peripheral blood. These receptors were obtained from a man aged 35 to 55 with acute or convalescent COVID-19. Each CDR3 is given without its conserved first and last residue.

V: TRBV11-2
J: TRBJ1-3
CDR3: ASSAGRASGNTIY

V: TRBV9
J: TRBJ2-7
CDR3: ASSAGQGLYEQY

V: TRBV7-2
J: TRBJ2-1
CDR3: ASSFTSGGYNEQF

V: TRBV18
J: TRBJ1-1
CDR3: ASSPTGLNTEAF

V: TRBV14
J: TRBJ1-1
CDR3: ASSLSTGWAF

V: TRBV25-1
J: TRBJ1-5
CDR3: ASRENGGYNQPQH

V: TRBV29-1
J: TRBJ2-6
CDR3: SVREAGSGANVLT

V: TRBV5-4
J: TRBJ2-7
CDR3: ASSRDSRVEQY

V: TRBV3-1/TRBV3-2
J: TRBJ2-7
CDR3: ASSQWDRGTHEQY

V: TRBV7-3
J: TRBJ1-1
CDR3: ASSLTGQGAYMNTEAF

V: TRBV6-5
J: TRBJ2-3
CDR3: ASSPRPGADTQY

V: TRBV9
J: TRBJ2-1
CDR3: ASSVLAGGFYNEQF

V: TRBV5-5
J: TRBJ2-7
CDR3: ASSLGASYSYEQY

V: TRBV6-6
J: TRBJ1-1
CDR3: ASSLSGGNTEAF

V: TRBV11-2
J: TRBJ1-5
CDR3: ASSSREDQPQH

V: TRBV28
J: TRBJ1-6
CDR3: ASSFLNSPLH

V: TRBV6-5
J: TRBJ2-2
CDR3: ASRAFWGELF

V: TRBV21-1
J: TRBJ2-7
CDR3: ASTSEKSTYEQY

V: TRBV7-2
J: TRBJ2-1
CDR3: ASSLTDRGYEQF

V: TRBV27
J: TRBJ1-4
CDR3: ASSLGVRGYEKLF

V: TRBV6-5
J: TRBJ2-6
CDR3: ASGLYTGANVLT

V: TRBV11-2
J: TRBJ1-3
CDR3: ASTGLWGNTIY

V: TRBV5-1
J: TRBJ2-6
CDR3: ASSLIFVLT

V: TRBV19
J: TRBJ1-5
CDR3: ASSMQRNQPQH

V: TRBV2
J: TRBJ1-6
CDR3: ASSPQGRNVGSPLH

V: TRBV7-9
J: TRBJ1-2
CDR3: ASSPDSASGYT

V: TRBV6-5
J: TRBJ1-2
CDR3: ASQPPGVGYT

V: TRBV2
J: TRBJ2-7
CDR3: ASTGDSYYEQY

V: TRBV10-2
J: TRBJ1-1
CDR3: ASSEGAGSSGAF

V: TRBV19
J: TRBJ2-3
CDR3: ASSVPGYLRGTQY

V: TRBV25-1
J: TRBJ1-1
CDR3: ASSATGQTEAF

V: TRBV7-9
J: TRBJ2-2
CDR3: ASINLRLGQGSTGELF

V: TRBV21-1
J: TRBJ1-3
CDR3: ASSKAPLDRR

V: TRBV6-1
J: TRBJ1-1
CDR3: ASSEGLKAF

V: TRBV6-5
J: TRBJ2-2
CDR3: ASFGTGWTGELF

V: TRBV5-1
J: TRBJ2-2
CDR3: ASSLQGQGLHGELF

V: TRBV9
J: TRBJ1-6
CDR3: ASSVGSGGESPLH

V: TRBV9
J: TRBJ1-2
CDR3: ASSATGFYGYT

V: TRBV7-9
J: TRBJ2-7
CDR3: ASSPAGSYEQY

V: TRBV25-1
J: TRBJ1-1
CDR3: ASSESRRGNTEAF